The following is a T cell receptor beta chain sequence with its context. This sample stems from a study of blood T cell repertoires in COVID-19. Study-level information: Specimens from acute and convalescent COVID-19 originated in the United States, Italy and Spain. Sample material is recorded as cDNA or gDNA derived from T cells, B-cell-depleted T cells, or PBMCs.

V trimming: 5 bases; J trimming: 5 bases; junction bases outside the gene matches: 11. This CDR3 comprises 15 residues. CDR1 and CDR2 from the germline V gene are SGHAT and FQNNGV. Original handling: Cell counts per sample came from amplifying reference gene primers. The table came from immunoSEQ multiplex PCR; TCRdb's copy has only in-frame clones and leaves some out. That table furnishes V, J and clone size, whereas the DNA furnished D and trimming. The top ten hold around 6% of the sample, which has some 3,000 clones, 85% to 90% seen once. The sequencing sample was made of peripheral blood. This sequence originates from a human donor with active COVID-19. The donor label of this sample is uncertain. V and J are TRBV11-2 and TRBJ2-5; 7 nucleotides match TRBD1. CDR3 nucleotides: TGTGCCAGCAGCCACGGACAGGCCGCGCTGGAGACCCAGTACTTC. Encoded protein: CASSHGQAALETQYF.